This entry describes one T cell receptor beta chain. The sample comes from a study of T cell clones after liver transplantation. About the study: Subjects received no induction therapy and standard immunosuppression until randomization at 12-24 months post-transplant. Samples came pre-transplant, pre-randomization before withdrawal, and post-randomization after withdrawal ended.

The CDR3 is 13 residues long. Germline assignment: CDR1 KGHSH and CDR2 LQKENI. V lost 8 bases to trimming and J lost 4 bases; unmatched junction nucleotides: 1. Sorting of unstimulated PBMCs yielded separate CD3+CD4+ and CD3+CD8+ fractions. Sequencing was performed with immunoSEQ multiplex PCR; in TCRdb, only in-frame clones are kept and a portion is missing. The sample lists around 110,000 clones; less than 95% were seen once. Specimen: CD4+ T cells from blood, collected 12 months after liver transplant. The chain links TRBV18 to TRBJ1-4, with 10 bases identical to TRBD1. The receptor was derived from a human patient who received a liver transplant. Some T cells may have originated in the graft donor. CDR3 protein: CASRTGGNEKLFF. CDR3 nucleotide sequence: TGTGCCAGCCGGACAGGGGGTAATGAAAAACTGTTTTTT.